A single sample is the source of the 24 T cell receptor beta chains below, sequenced in a study of metastatic and nonmetastatic thyroid tumors. All patients were treatment-naive before thyroid surgery. TCRdb re-analyzed the PCR reads through MiXCR. The sample lists roughly 27,000 clones; over 20% were seen once. Sequences were obtained from blood. The receptors shown here come from a female donor with papillary thyroid cancer or a benign thyroid nodule (not recorded which). Some clones in this sample may be carry-over from other donors' samples.

This clone has at least ten counts. This may arise from a read error, as a much more abundant clone is one base away. This chain uses TRBV5-1 with TRBJ1-1; no clear D. V was pared by 3 bases and J by 3 bases, with 15 bases between. Germline V gene lookup returns CDR1 SGHRS and CDR2 YFSETQ. The CDR3 totals 15 residues. CDR3 in amino acids: CASSSRVIADTEAFF. The CDR3 DNA is TGCGCCAGCAGCTCCCGAGTCATTGCAGACACTGAAGCTTTCTTT. The full variable domain, completed using reference TRBV5-1 and TRBJ1-1, is KAGVTQTPRYLIKTRGQQVTLSCSPISGHRSVSWYQQTPGQGLQFLFEYFSETQRNKGNFPGRFSGRQFSNSRSEMNVSTLELGDSALYLCASSSRVIADTEAFFGQGTRLTVV.

The chain links TRBV7-2 to TRBJ2-1, with a tentative D call TRBD1 (6 bases). The V end lost 0 bases, the J end lost 2 bases, and 14 bases lay between the germline ends. From germline, CDR1 is SGHTA and CDR2 FQGNSA. CDR3 length: 17 residues. In DNA form, the CDR3 reads TGTGCCAGCAGCTTAGCGATGGGGGCGGATCCCTACAATGAGCAGTTCTTC. Its protein is CASSLAMGADPYNEQFF.

This clone was seen many times. Relative to the germline gene, one junction end is altered; a read error may explain this. The J gene is TRBJ2-7, the V gene TRBV20-1; TRBD2 agrees at 10 bases. This CDR3 has 15 residues. Germline lookup yields CDR1 DFQATT and CDR2 SNEGSKA (reference sequence). The CDR3 region has the DNA TGCAGTGCGAGAGACCTAGCGGGGGATATGTACGAGCAGTACTTC. It yields the protein CSARDLAGDMYEQYF.

Judged by abundance, this clone is medium-sized (0.01 to 0.1%). The rearrangement links TRBV28 to TRBJ1-1; D is unresolved. Germline CDR1 reads MDHEN; CDR2 reads SYDVKM. The CDR3 spans 13 residues. The germline V and J ends were trimmed by 9 bases and 2 bases, with 13 bases remaining between them. The CDR3 region has the DNA TGTGCCAGTATTTGGGCAAAAAACACTGAAGCTTTCTTT. It is translated as CASIWAKNTEAFF.

This clone was recorded many times. The chain recombines TRBV7-8 with TRBJ1-6; 9 bases align to TRBD1. V was pared by 5 bases and J by 6 bases, with 8 bases of the junction left unmatched. Germline V lookup: CDR1 SGHVS, CDR2 FQNEAQ. The CDR3 sequence is 16 residues long. As DNA, the CDR3 is TGTGCCAGCAGCCCAGCACGGGACAGGGTTAATTCACCCCTCCACTTT. Its protein product is CASSPARDRVNSPLHF.

V and J are TRBV7-3 and TRBJ2-5; 9 bases align to TRBD2. Germline V gene data show CDR1 as SGHTA and CDR2 as FQGTGA. The CDR3 is 15 amino acids. The J segment lost 4 bases and the V segment lost 7 bases, leaving 10 bases of the junction unmatched. DNA for the CDR3: TGTGCCAGCATCCTATCGGCGGGAGGGTCAGAGACCCAGTACTTC. Its translation: CASILSAGGSETQYF.

This clone came up a few times. The chain couples TRBV28 to TRBJ2-7; perhaps TRBD1 as D (6 bases). Germline assignment: CDR1 MDHEN and CDR2 SYDVKM. The CDR3 sequence is 15 residues long. V dropped 8 bases and J dropped 4 bases, with 21 bases sitting between them. CDR3 bases: TGTGCCAGCCGAGAAGAACAGGGCTCTATTTACGAGCAGTACTTC. Its protein product is CASREEQGSIYEQYF.

The sample holds many counts of this clone. The rearrangement joins TRBV5-1 to TRBJ2-7; D gene ambiguous. This CDR3 spans 13 amino acids. Germline CDR1 is SGHRS and CDR2 is YFSETQ. Trimming shortened V by 0 bases and J by 5 bases, and 9 bases separated the two germline ends. This CDR3 reads CASSLGGLNEQYF. In DNA form, the CDR3 reads TGCGCCAGCAGCTTGGGTGGGCTAAACGAGCAGTACTTC.

This chain connects TRBV4-3 to TRBJ2-1; 13 positions agree with TRBD2. Looked up from germline, CDR1 is LGHNA and CDR2 is YSLEER. V lost 4 bases, J lost 7 bases, and 4 bases stayed unmatched. The CDR3 has 15 residues. The CDR3 is CASSPRLAGGNEQFF. CDR3 DNA sequence: TGCGCCAGCAGCCCGCGACTAGCGGGAGGTAATGAGCAGTTCTTC.

The V call is TRBV7-8, the J call TRBJ2-5; a weak D match, TRBD2 (5 bases). The CDR3 is made up of 12 amino acids. CDR1 SGHVS and CDR2 FQNEAQ come from the germline V gene. The V end was cut by 7 bases, the J end by 2 bases, with 8 bases between. The CDR3, as DNA: TGTGCCAGCACTTCGGGGCAAGAGACCCAGTACTTC. It encodes CASTSGQETQYF.

The rearrangement joins TRBV7-3 to TRBJ2-2; D uncertain. This CDR3 contains 16 residues. Germline assignment: CDR1 SGHTA and CDR2 FQGTGA. V was pared by 5 bases and J by 0 bases, with 13 bases between. CDR3 sequence (DNA): TGTGCCAGCAGCCCCGTCGTCAGCGCGAACACCGGGGAGCTGTTTTTT. This encodes CASSPVVSANTGELFF.

This clone was seen many times. The chain joins TRBV5-1 to TRBJ2-7; a possible D gene is TRBD2 (5 bases). V gave up 4 bases and J gave up 1 base, with 12 bases separating them. The CDR3 has 14 amino acids. Per germline, CDR1 SGHRS and CDR2 YFSETQ. The chain's CDR3 is CASSPTGSSYEQYF. The CDR3 DNA is TGCGCCAGCAGCCCAACGGGGTCTTCCTACGAGCAGTACTTC.

This clone showed up many times. The CDR3 loop is CASSFLAPGAVEKLFF. The CDR3 coding sequence is TGTGCCAGCAGTTTTCTCGCTCCAGGGGCGGTTGAAAAACTGTTTTTT. The V and J genes are TRBV27 and TRBJ1-4; D is perhaps TRBD1 (6 bases). V lost 3 bases and J 7 bases, leaving 18 bases between the germline ends. The CDR3 is 16 residues long. Germline CDR1 is MNHEY and CDR2 is SMNVEV (reference sequence).

The chain employs TRBV6-2 or TRBV6-3 and TRBJ2-7, with 8 bases matching TRBD1. The CDR3 has 14 amino acids. Germline-derived CDR1 and CDR2 are MNHEY and SVGEGT. V trimming: 7 bases; J trimming: 5 bases; junction bases outside the gene matches: 10. The CDR3 nucleotides are TGTGCCAGCACCCCATGGCAGGGGGCCAACGAGCAGTACTTC. Translating gives CASTPWQGANEQYF.

This clone appeared many times. This chain joins TRBV6-1 and TRBJ1-4; tentatively, D is TRBD1 (6 bases). V was clipped by 5 bases and J by 8 bases, with 18 bases between them. Germline CDR1 reads MNHNS; CDR2 reads SASEGT. The CDR3 totals 15 residues. The CDR3 loop is CASSHQDRREEKLFF. The CDR3 coding sequence is TGTGCCAGCAGTCATCAAGACAGGAGGGAAGAAAAACTGTTTTTT.

This clone ranks as medium-sized. The V and J genes are TRBV6-5 and TRBJ2-1, with a tentative D call TRBD2 (6 bases). Germline V gives CDR1 MNHEY, CDR2 SVGAGI. CDR3 length: 15 residues. Trimming cost V 2 bases and J 8 bases, with 16 bases left between them. CDR3 protein: CASSYVRESGDEQFF. The CDR3 nucleotides read TGTGCCAGCAGTTACGTACGGGAGAGTGGCGATGAGCAGTTCTTC.

As DNA, the CDR3 is TGTGCCAGCAGCTCCGGCCGGACAGGGCCTTCCTACGAGCAGTACTTC. Translated, it gives CASSSGRTGPSYEQYF. The V and J genes are TRBV5-4 and TRBJ2-7, with 8 bases aligning to TRBD1. The CDR3 consists of 16 residues. After removal of 3 bases from V and 1 base from J, the junction contained 9 bases not matched to a gene. CDR1 and CDR2 from the germline V gene are SGHNT and YYREEE (reference sequence).

Worth noting for this clone: The junction does not match germline at one end; this may be a read error. The rearrangement links TRBV7-7 to TRBJ2-2, with 7 bases lining up with TRBD1. Germline V gene sequence: CDR1 SSHAT, CDR2 FNYEAQ (reference sequence). This CDR3 region has 15 residues. CDR3: CASSHGQEWTGERFF. The CDR3 nucleotides are TGTGCTAGCAGCCACGGACAGGAATGGACCGGTGAGCGGTTTTTT.

This rearrangement joins TRBV5-5 to TRBJ1-2; D not certain. The V and J ends lost 4 bases and 1 base respectively, with 8 bases between them. Germline loops: CDR1 SGHKS, CDR2 YYEKEE (reference sequence). This CDR3 comprises 13 residues. CDR3 region: CASSGCYNYGYTF. The CDR3 nucleotides read TGTGCCAGCAGCGGGTGCTATAACTATGGCTACACCTTC. The full variable domain, rest sourced from reference TRBV5-5 and TRBJ1-2, is DAGVTQSPTHLIKTRGQQVTLRCSPISGHKSVSWYQQVLGQGPQFIFQYYEKEERGRGNFPDRFSARQFPNYSSELNVNALLLGDSALYLCASSGCYNYGYTFGSGTRLTVV.

This clone came up a few times. A much larger clone lies one base from this, so it may be a read error. The chain couples TRBV2 to TRBJ2-5; maybe TRBD2 (5 bases). Deletions cut 4 bases from V and 1 base from J, with 10 bases between. CDR1 is SNHLY, CDR2 FYNNEI, per germline. CDR3 length: 14 amino acids. Written as DNA, the CDR3 is TGTGCCAGCAGTGGAGGAGGAGTCCAAGAGACCCAGTACTTC. Translated, it gives CASSGGGVQETQYF.

This clone occurred a few times. A read error may be the cause here, since a much bigger clone is one base away. This rearrangement joins TRBV5-6 to TRBJ2-6; D is ambiguous. Germline V CDR1 and CDR2: SGHDT, YYEEEE. The CDR3 is made up of 14 amino acids. The CDR3 region is CVSSFGSGANVLTF. The CDR3 DNA reads as TGTGTCAGCAGTTTTGGCTCTGGGGCCAACGTCCTGACTTTC.

In its sample, this clone was seen many times. V usage is TRBV18 and J usage is TRBJ2-7, with D perhaps TRBD1 (5 bases). Trimming removed 2 bases at V and 3 bases at J, with 11 bases between. Looked up from germline, CDR1 is KGHSH and CDR2 is LQKENI. The CDR3 loop spans 14 amino acids. The CDR3 reads CASSPIADSYEQYF. In DNA form, the CDR3 reads TGTGCCAGCTCACCAATCGCCGACAGCTACGAGCAGTACTTC.

This clone was seen ten or more times. The chain joins TRBV7-6 to TRBJ2-1, with 11 bases aligning to TRBD2. Germline CDR1 is SGHVS and CDR2 is FNYEAQ. After removal of 6 bases from V and 3 bases from J, the junction contained 4 bases not matched to a gene. This CDR3 comprises 15 residues. The CDR3 DNA sequence: TGTGCCAGCAGTCGGACTAGCGGGCTCTACAATGAGCAGTTCTTC. It encodes CASSRTSGLYNEQFF.

The table lists this clone with a few counts. The chain recombines TRBV6-1 with TRBJ1-5; D uncertain. V was pared by 4 bases and J by 6 bases, with 10 bases between. The CDR3 is 13 residues long. Germline lookup yields CDR1 MNHNS and CDR2 SASEGT. CDR3 in DNA: TGTGCCAGCAGTGGAACTTATTTTCAGCCCCAGCATTTT. Amino acids: CASSGTYFQPQHF.